This TCR beta chain appears in the sequencing data of a study of beta chain features in type 1 diabetes. Details on this clone: Antigen: not known.

Every single donor gave one heparinised blood draw, and these averaged about 120 mL. CD45RO/CCR7/CD25/CD127/CD95/CD27 separated CD4+ naive, central memory, regulatory and stem cell-like memory cells by sorting. Study results and caveats: More deletions and fewer insertions at VDJ junctions were found in patients with type 1 diabetes.

Expressed TCRB transcripts were sequenced because the entire RNA isolate underwent reverse transcription. Naive, central memory and regulatory T cell samples averaged around 3.9 million immunoSEQ reads each. The data were produced by immunoSEQ multiplex PCR, yet TCRdb's version contains in-frame clones alone and is incomplete. This table has about 9,400 clones, roughly 74% appearing once. V shed 5 bases, J shed 4 bases, and the junction held 8 bases outside the gene matches. The CDR3 runs 16 residues. Germline V lookup: CDR1 SEHNR, CDR2 FQNEAQ (reference sequence). The sample comprised Tregs from blood. The clonotype was recovered from a woman in her late teens or twenties in good health. The chain is built from TRBV7-9 and TRBJ1-5; 10 bases match TRBD1. CDR3 nucleotide sequence: TGTGCCAGCAGCAACCGGGACAGGGGAGGTAATCAGCCCCAGCATTTT. Translating it yields CASSNRDRGGNQPQHF.